The clone carrying this T cell receptor (beta chain) was recorded at least ten times. The data derive from a study of T cell repertoires in cytomegalovirus infection. The CDR3 spans 17 residues. J was trimmed by 4 bases and V by 2 bases; bases with no gene match: 9. Germline CDR1 and CDR2: SGHVS and FQNEAQ. Using its own MiXCR run on the reads, TCRdb lists one record per CDR3 protein. The top ten hold roughly 6% of the sample, which has about 230,000 distinct CDR3 sequences, around 6.6% seen once. The specimen sequenced was PBMCs. This chain joins TRBV7-8 and TRBJ2-7; 12 nucleotides line up with TRBD2. This receptor was identified in a human donor in good health (CMV status not recorded). Some clones in this sample may be carry-over from other donors' samples. The CDR3 sequence: CASSLSPKLAGGYEQYF. The CDR3 DNA reads as TGTGCCAGCAGCTTATCCCCGAAACTAGCGGGGGGATACGAGCAGTACTTC.